This T cell receptor (beta chain) was retrieved from a study of T cells after yellow fever vaccination. Concerning this clonotype: Its antigen remains unidentified.

By 5'RACE template switching, TCR cDNA was produced, with a universal primer site and UMIs added in the process. TCRdb fed the 5' RACE reads into MiXCR, producing one record per CDR3 protein. In the table there are roughly 68,000 distinct CDR3 sequences, about 6.5% of which are singletons. This CDR3 spans 14 amino acids. Trimming pared 2 bases from V and 5 bases from J, leaving 13 bases between. Study-wide points: FACS-sorted repertoires could harbor abundant contaminating bulk-population clonotypes. Most primary-vaccination clones recurred post-booster (roughly 96% CD4, 88% CD8). The CD4 compartment and the CD8 compartment contained a small share of clonotypes in common.

The sequencing here drew on CD8+ T cells sorted from PBMCs, taken approximately 47 days after the first yellow fever vaccination. The sequence derives from a young man who received the YFV17D yellow fever vaccine. The rearrangement joins TRBV12-3 or TRBV12-4 to TRBJ2-7; D possibly corresponds to TRBD2 (5 bases). The DNA of the CDR3 is TGTGCCAGCAGTTTATCTGGGAGACTCAACGAGCAGTACGTC. Translated, it gives CASSLSGRLNEQYV.